The 28 T cell receptor beta chains below all came from one sample that was sequenced in a study of T cell responses to AZD1222 COVID-19 vaccine. Sequencing was performed with immunoSEQ multiplex PCR; in TCRdb, only in-frame clones are kept and a portion is missing. The sample holds 250,000 to 300,000 clones, approximately 94% seen once. Sequencing used peripheral blood, obtained 28 days after the second AZD1222 dose. The receptors come from an adult who received the AZD1222 COVID-19 vaccine.

This rearrangement joins TRBV18 to TRBJ1-4, with 8 bases lining up with TRBD1. The CDR3 length is 15 residues. CDR1 is KGHSH, CDR2 LQKENI, per germline. Germline trimming cut 5 bases from V and 3 bases from J; bases unmatched to any gene: 5. CDR3: CASSSQGAPNEKLFF. The CDR3 coding sequence is TGTGCCAGCTCATCGCAGGGGGCCCCTAATGAAAAACTGTTTTTT.

V usage is TRBV24-1 and J usage is TRBJ1-5; 11 nucleotides agree with TRBD1. The CDR3 is made up of 18 amino acids. J lost 0 bases, V lost 7 bases, and 10 bases had no gene match. Germline CDR1 reads KGHDR; CDR2 reads SFDVKD. This chain's CDR3 is CATSATGTGGSSNQPQHF. The CDR3 DNA is TGTGCCACCAGCGCTACCGGGACAGGGGGTTCTAGCAATCAGCCCCAGCATTTT.

This chain uses TRBV11-3 with TRBJ1-1, with unresolved D. Germline V lookup: CDR1 SGHNT, CDR2 YENEEA. The CDR3 length is 12 residues. V shed 3 bases and J shed 0 bases, with 2 bases lying between them. CDR3 sequence (DNA): TGTGCCAGCAGCTTTATGAACACTGAAGCTTTCTTT. Its protein product is CASSFMNTEAFF.

The chain has TRBV7-2 and TRBJ1-1; TRBD1 might be the D (6 bases). Germline CDR1 is SGHTA and CDR2 is FQGNSA. V lost 3 bases, J lost 2 bases, and 10 bases lay in between. The CDR3 is made up of 14 amino acids. The CDR3 reads CASSFADRNTEAFF. The CDR3 DNA reads TGTGCCAGCAGCTTTGCGGACAGAAACACTGAAGCTTTCTTT.

The chain recombines TRBV18 with TRBJ1-6, with D tentatively TRBD1 (6 bases). The V gene lost 4 bases and the J gene lost 7 bases, with 8 bases spanning the gap. The CDR3 has 13 amino acids. CDR1 KGHSH and CDR2 LQKENI come from the germline V gene. The DNA of the CDR3 is TGTGCCAGCTCACAGGGGGGCAATTCACCCCTCCACTTT. Translating gives CASSQGGNSPLHF.

The gene calls are TRBV11-2 and TRBJ1-3, with D maybe TRBD1 (5 bases). The CDR3 is 13 amino acids. Germline CDR1 is SGHAT and CDR2 is FQNNGV. With 5 bases removed from V and 3 bases from J, the gap between germline ends came to 8 bases. CDR3 DNA sequence: TGTGCCAGCAGCCCAGGGCATGGAAACACCATATATTTT. It encodes CASSPGHGNTIYF.

This clone was picked up one time. The rearrangement joins TRBV6-5 to TRBJ2-7, with no clear D. The germline CDR1 and CDR2 sequences are MNHEY and SVGAGI. This CDR3 spans 13 amino acids. Trimming shortened V by 5 bases and J by 0 bases, and 8 bases separated the two germline ends. CDR3 sequence (DNA): TGTGCCAGCAGTATACGGCCCTCCTACGAGCAGTACTTC. Its protein product is CASSIRPSYEQYF.

This clone was found a few times. The V call is TRBV3-1 (or the pseudogene TRBV3-2), the J call TRBJ2-3; TRBD2 agrees at 9 bases. In germline, CDR1 is LGHDT, CDR2 YNNKEL (reference sequence). The junction had 10 bases not matched to a gene; V was cut back by 0 bases and J by 0 bases. The CDR3 consists of 19 residues. As DNA, the CDR3 is TGTGCCAGCAGCCAAGAATTAGCGGGGGCCGGGGTTAGCACAGATACGCAGTATTTT. Amino acids: CASSQELAGAGVSTDTQYF.

V usage is TRBV4-1 and J usage is TRBJ1-5; D is unresolved. With 4 bases removed from V and 5 bases from J, the gap between germline ends came to 18 bases. The germline V gene encodes CDR1 MGHRA and CDR2 YSYEKL. The CDR3 contains 16 residues. The chain's CDR3 is CASSPGRGPAHQPQHF. As DNA, the CDR3 is TGCGCCAGCAGCCCGGGCCGAGGGCCTGCGCATCAGCCCCAGCATTTT.

This chain connects TRBV11-2 to TRBJ1-2, with 7 bases lining up with TRBD1. There are 16 residues in the CDR3. CDR1 is SGHAT, CDR2 FQNNGV, per germline. Unmatched junction bases numbered 17, after V lost 4 bases and J lost 9 bases. The CDR3 sequence is CASSSSGAGTAKSYTF. CDR3 nucleotides: TGTGCCAGCAGCTCTAGTGGGGCCGGGACAGCTAAGAGCTACACCTTC.

The chain is built from TRBV29-1 and TRBJ1-1; no clear D gene. The germline CDR1 and CDR2 sequences are SQVTM and ANQGSEA. This CDR3 spans 11 amino acids. The V gene lost 7 bases and the J gene lost 0 bases, with 6 bases spanning the gap. CDR3 residues: CSARVNTEAFF. The CDR3 DNA reads TGCAGCGCTCGTGTGAACACTGAAGCTTTCTTT.

The rearrangement joins TRBV6-5 to TRBJ1-6; D not resolved. Germline loops: CDR1 MNHEY, CDR2 SVGAGI. Trimming pared 0 bases from V and 6 bases from J, leaving 9 bases between. The CDR3 has 15 residues. This CDR3 reads CASSYSSPGNSPLHF. The DNA for the CDR3 is TGTGCCAGCAGTTACTCGAGCCCCGGTAATTCACCCCTCCACTTT.

The chain has TRBV4-2 and TRBJ2-1, with D uncertain. V gave up 1 base and J gave up 7 bases, with 11 bases separating them. CDR3 length: 14 residues. Germline V gene data show CDR1 as LGHNA and CDR2 as YNFKEQ. CDR3 sequence reads: CASSQARSLNEQFF. In DNA, the CDR3 is TGTGCCAGCAGCCAAGCCCGGAGCTTAAATGAGCAGTTCTTC.

CDR3 in amino acids: CASSYQGADTQYF. CDR3 in DNA: TGTGCCAGCAGTTATCAGGGGGCCGATACGCAGTATTTT. The chain has TRBV12-3 or TRBV12-4 and TRBJ2-3; TRBD1 matches at 8 bases. Trimming at V came to 4 bases and at J to 6 bases, leaving 3 bases not matched to a gene. CDR3 length: 13 amino acids.

This clone has just a few counts. This chain uses TRBV5-5 with TRBJ1-1, with D uncertain. V was trimmed by 1 base and J by 1 base, leaving 11 bases between them. CDR1 is SGHKS, CDR2 YYEKEE, per germline (reference sequence). There are 15 residues in the CDR3. The CDR3 here is CASSLFGGQNTEAFF. The CDR3 nucleotides read TGTGCCAGCAGCTTGTTTGGTGGGCAGAACACTGAAGCTTTCTTT. Together with reference TRBV5-5 and TRBJ1-1, the CDR3 gives the full variable domain: DAGVTQSPTHLIKTRGQQVTLRCSPISGHKSVSWYQQVLGQGPQFIFQYYEKEERGRGNFPDRFSARQFPNYSSELNVNALLLGDSALYLCASSLFGGQNTEAFFGQGTRLTVV.

V and J are TRBV7-9 and TRBJ1-1; D unresolved. Looked up from germline, CDR1 is SEHNR and CDR2 is FQNEAQ (reference sequence). Deletions cut 5 bases from V and 9 bases from J, with 13 bases between. The CDR3 is 12 amino acids. This CDR3 is CASSLGEEKAFF. CDR3 sequence (DNA): TGTGCCAGCAGCCTCGGGGAGGAGAAAGCTTTCTTT.

This clone has just one count. This chain links TRBV18 with TRBJ2-1, with 9 bases fitting TRBD1. Per the germline V gene, CDR1 is KGHSH and CDR2 is LQKENI. V was clipped by 4 bases and J by 7 bases; unmatched bases: 8. This CDR3 is built from 15 residues. The CDR3 sequence is CASSRADRGVNEQFF. Written as DNA, the CDR3 is TGTGCCAGCTCACGCGCTGACAGGGGGGTAAATGAGCAGTTCTTC.

The V call is TRBV6-5, the J call TRBJ1-1; D gene unclear. This CDR3 is 13 amino acids long. Trimming took 5 bases from V and 1 from J, leaving 8 bases between them. The germline gives CDR1 MNHEY, CDR2 SVGAGI. As DNA, the CDR3 is TGTGCCAGCAGTATTAGAAGGAACACTGAAGCTTTCTTT. Translating gives CASSIRRNTEAFF.

The chain carries TRBV5-3 and TRBJ2-5; TRBD1 matches 8 bases. TRBV5-3 is assigned to the ORF class and has an uncertain function. The ends lost 4 bases at V and 2 bases at J; junction bases unmatched: 10. The length of the CDR3 is 16 residues. The CDR3 loop reads CARSREFRDRQETQYF. For the CDR3, the DNA is TGTGCCAGAAGCAGGGAATTCCGGGACAGGCAAGAGACCCAGTACTTC.

The gene calls are TRBV3-1 (or the pseudogene TRBV3-2) and TRBJ2-3; D unclear. Germline values: CDR1 LGHDT, CDR2 YNNKEL (reference sequence). The CDR3 contains 17 residues. V lost 4 bases, J lost 1 base, and 18 bases lay in between. The CDR3 region is CASSRNHPAAGTDTQYF. In DNA, the CDR3 is TGTGCCAGCAGCCGAAACCACCCCGCCGCCGGCACAGATACGCAGTATTTT.

The J gene is TRBJ2-2, the V gene TRBV19, with TRBD1 matching 9 bases. Germline trimming cut 6 bases from V and 7 bases from J; bases unmatched to any gene: 9. Germline CDR1 reads LNHDA; CDR2 reads SQIVND (reference sequence). The CDR3 loop spans 15 amino acids. This CDR3 is CASRLQGAQGGELFF. CDR3 nucleotides: TGTGCCAGTAGGTTACAGGGGGCGCAGGGCGGGGAGCTGTTTTTT.

The rearrangement joins TRBV27 to TRBJ1-4; TRBD1 agrees at 8 bases. J was trimmed by 8 bases and V by 3 bases; bases with no gene match: 5. The germline CDR1 and CDR2 sequences are MNHEY and SMNVEV (reference sequence). The CDR3 runs to 14 residues. CDR3 in amino acids: CASSLDRAGEKLFF. The CDR3 bases are TGTGCCAGCAGTTTGGACAGGGCAGGGGAAAAACTGTTTTTT.

This chain uses TRBV3-1 (or the pseudogene TRBV3-2) with TRBJ1-6; unclear D gene. This CDR3 spans 19 amino acids. Germline CDR1 is LGHDT and CDR2 is YNNKEL (reference sequence). V lost 1 base, J lost 0 bases, and 16 bases lay in between. CDR3 amino acids: CASSQVALRSSSYNSPLHF. CDR3 coding DNA: TGTGCCAGCAGCCAAGTGGCCTTACGGTCGAGCTCCTATAATTCACCCCTCCACTTT.

The chain is built from TRBV14 and TRBJ1-1; 7 bases align to TRBD1. The CDR3 has 13 residues. The ends lost 6 bases at V and 11 bases at J; junction bases unmatched: 12. Germline V gives CDR1 SGHDN, CDR2 FVKESK. This CDR3 reads CASRSPGQRAAFF. Here the CDR3 DNA reads TGTGCCAGCAGATCCCCGGGACAGCGGGCGGCTTTCTTT.

The chain has TRBV19 and TRBJ1-5; D perhaps matches TRBD1 (5 bases). This CDR3 contains 13 residues. V gave up 7 bases and J gave up 5 bases, with 12 bases separating them. CDR1 is LNHDA and CDR2 is SQIVND in the germline V gene (reference sequence). The CDR3, as DNA: TGTGCCAGTACCTCGTGGGGCTATCAGCCCCAGCATTTT. This gives the protein CASTSWGYQPQHF.

Comments on this clone: Other DNA sequences of this sample code for an identical CDR3. The chain joins TRBV3-1 (or the pseudogene TRBV3-2) to TRBJ1-1; D possibly corresponds to TRBD1 (5 bases). The germline gives CDR1 LGHDT, CDR2 YNNKEL (reference sequence). The CDR3 has 14 residues. The V end was cut by 0 bases, the J end by 5 bases, with 10 bases between. For the CDR3, the DNA is TGTGCCAGCAGCCAAGATCTTGGGGGGACTGAAGCTTTCTTT. Residues: CASSQDLGGTEAFF.

This clone occurred once. The rearrangement joins TRBV3-1 (or the pseudogene TRBV3-2) to TRBJ1-1; D ambiguous. This CDR3 is built from 11 residues. The V end lost 1 base, the J end lost 7 bases, and 4 bases lay between the germline ends. The germline V gene encodes CDR1 LGHDT and CDR2 YNNKEL (reference sequence). The CDR3 DNA reads as TGTGCCAGCAGCCAAGGGGTTGAAGCTTTCTTT. This sequence encodes CASSQGVEAFF.

J is TRBJ1-2 and V is TRBV21-1. TRBV21-1 represents a pseudogene. This CDR3 region has 14 residues. The chain's CDR3 is CASVRGGRIYGYTF. Here the CDR3 DNA reads TGTGCCAGCGTTAGGGGGGGGAGGATCTATGGCTACACCTTC.